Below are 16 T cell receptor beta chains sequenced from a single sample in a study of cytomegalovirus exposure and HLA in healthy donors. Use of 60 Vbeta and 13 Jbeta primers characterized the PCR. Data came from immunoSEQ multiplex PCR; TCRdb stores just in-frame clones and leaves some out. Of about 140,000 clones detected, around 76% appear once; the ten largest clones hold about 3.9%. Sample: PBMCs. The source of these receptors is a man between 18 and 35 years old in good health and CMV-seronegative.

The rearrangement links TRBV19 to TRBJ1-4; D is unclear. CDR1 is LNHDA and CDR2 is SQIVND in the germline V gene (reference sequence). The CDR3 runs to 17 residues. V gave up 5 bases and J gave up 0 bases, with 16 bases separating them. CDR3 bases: TGTGCCAGTAGTCCGATACCCCCTGAGACAACTAATGAAAAACTGTTTTTT. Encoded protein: CASSPIPPETTNEKLFF.

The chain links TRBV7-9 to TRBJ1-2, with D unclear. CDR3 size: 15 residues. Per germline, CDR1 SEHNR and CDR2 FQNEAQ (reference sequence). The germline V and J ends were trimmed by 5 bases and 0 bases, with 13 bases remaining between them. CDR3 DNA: TGTGCCAGCAGCCTCCCGGGTTCCCCTAACTATGGCTACACCTTC. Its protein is CASSLPGSPNYGYTF.

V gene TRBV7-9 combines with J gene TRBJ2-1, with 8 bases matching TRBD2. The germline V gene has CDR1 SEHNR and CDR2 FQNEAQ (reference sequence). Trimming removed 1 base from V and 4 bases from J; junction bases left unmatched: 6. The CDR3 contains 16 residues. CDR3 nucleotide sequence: TGTGCCAGCAGCTTAGGCGCCACTAGCGGTTACAATGAGCAGTTCTTC. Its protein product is CASSLGATSGYNEQFF.

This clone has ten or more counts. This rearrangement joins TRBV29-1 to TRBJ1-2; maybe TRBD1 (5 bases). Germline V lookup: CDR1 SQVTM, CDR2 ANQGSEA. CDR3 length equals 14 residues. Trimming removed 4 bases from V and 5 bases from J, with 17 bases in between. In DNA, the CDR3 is TGCAGCGTTGGGGAGGGGACTCAAGGATATGGCTACACCTTC. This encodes CSVGEGTQGYGYTF.

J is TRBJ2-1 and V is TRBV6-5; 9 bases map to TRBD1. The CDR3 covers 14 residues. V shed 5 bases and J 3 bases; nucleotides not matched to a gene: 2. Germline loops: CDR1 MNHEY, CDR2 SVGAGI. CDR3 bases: TGTGCCAGCAGTACGGACAGGGGCTACAATGAGCAGTTCTTC. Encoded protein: CASSTDRGYNEQFF.

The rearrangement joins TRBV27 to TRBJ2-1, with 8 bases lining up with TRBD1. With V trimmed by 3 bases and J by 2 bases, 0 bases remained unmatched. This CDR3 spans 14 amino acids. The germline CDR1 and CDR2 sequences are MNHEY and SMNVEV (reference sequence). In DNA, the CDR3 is TGTGCCAGCAGTTTGACAGGGGCCTACAATGAGCAGTTCTTC. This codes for CASSLTGAYNEQFF.

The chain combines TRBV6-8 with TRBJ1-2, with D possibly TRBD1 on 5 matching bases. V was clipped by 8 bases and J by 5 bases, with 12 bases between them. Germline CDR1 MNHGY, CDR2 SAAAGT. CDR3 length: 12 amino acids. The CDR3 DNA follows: TGTGCCAGCGGGGGGAGCCGGTATGGCTACACCTTC. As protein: CASGGSRYGYTF.

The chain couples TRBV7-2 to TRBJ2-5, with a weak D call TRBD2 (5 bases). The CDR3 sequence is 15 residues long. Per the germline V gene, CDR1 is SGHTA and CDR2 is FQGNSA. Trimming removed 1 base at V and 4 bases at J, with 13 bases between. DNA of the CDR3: TGTGCCAGCAGCTTAGTCCCGGGATCTTTAGAGACCCAGTACTTC. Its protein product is CASSLVPGSLETQYF.

The CDR3 bases are TGTGCCAGCAGCTTAAATACAATGTCCAGGGGGGATGAAAAACTGTTTTTT. This translates into CASSLNTMSRGDEKLFF. The chain recombines TRBV11-2 with TRBJ1-4, with 7 nucleotides matching TRBD1. The V gene's germline CDR1 is SGHAT and CDR2 FQNNGV. CDR3 size: 17 residues. V dropped 2 bases and J dropped 6; count of bases not matched to a gene: 12. The complete variable domain, with remaining parts taken from reference TRBV11-2 and TRBJ1-4, reads EAGVAQSPRYKIIEKRQSVAFWCNPISGHATLYWYQQILGQGPKLLIQFQNNGVVDDSQLPKDRFSAERLKGVDSTLKIQPAKLEDSAVYLCASSLNTMSRGDEKLFFGSGTQLSVL.

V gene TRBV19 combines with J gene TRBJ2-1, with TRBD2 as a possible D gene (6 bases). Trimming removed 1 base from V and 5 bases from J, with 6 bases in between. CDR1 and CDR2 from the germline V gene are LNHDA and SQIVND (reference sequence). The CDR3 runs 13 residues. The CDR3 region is CASSIGGDNEQFF. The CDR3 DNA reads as TGTGCCAGTAGTATAGGCGGGGACAATGAGCAGTTCTTC.

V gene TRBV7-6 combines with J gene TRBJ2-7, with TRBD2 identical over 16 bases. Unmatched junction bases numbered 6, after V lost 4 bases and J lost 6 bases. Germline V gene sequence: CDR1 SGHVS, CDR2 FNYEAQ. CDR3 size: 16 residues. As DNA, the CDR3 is TGTGCCAGCAGCTACGGGACTAGCGGGGGGGCGGGCGAGCAGTACTTC. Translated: CASSYGTSGGAGEQYF.

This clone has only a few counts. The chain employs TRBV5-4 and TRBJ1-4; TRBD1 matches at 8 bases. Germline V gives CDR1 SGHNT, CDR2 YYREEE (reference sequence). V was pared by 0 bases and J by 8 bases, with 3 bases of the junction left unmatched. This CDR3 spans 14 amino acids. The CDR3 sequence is CASSLGQGAEKLFF. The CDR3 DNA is TGTGCCAGCAGCTTGGGGCAGGGGGCGGAAAAACTGTTTTTT.

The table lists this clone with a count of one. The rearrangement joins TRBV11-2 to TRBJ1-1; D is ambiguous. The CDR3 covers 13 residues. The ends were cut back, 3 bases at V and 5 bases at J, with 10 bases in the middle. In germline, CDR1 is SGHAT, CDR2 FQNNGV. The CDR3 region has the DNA TGTGCCAGCAGCTTGGCACTACGGACTGAAGCTTTCTTT. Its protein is CASSLALRTEAFF.

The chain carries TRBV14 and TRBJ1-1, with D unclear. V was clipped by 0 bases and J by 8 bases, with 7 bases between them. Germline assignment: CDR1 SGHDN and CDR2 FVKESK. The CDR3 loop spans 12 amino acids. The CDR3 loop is CASSQDWREAFF. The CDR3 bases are TGTGCCAGCAGCCAAGATTGGCGGGAAGCTTTCTTT.

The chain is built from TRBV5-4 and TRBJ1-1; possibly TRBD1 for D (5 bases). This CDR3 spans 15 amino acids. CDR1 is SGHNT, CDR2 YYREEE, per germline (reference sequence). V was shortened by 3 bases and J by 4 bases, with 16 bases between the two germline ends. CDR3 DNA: TGTGCCAGCAGCTCGAAGGCGGACGGGGGCACTGAAGCTTTCTTT. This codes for CASSSKADGGTEAFF.

This CDR3 is CSVEKGGYPARHEQYF. DNA for the CDR3: TGCAGCGTTGAAAAGGGGGGGTATCCCGCCAGGCACGAGCAGTACTTC. The J gene is TRBJ2-7, the V gene TRBV29-1; tentative D call: TRBD2 (7 bases). The CDR3 contains 16 residues. Germline loops: CDR1 SQVTM, CDR2 ANQGSEA. V lost 2 bases to trimming and J lost 5 bases, with 22 bases between them.